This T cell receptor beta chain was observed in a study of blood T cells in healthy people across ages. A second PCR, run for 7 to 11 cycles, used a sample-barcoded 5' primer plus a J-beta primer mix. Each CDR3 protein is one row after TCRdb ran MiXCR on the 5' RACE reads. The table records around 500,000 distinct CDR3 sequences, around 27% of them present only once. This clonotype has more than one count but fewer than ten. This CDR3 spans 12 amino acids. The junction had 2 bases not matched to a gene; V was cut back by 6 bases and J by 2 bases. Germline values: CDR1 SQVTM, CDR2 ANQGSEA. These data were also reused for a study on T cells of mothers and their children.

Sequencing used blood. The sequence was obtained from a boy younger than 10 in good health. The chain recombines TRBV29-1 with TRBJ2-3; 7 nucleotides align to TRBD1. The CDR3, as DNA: TGCAGCGTCCAGGGGGTCACAGATACGCAGTATTTT. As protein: CSVQGVTDTQYF.